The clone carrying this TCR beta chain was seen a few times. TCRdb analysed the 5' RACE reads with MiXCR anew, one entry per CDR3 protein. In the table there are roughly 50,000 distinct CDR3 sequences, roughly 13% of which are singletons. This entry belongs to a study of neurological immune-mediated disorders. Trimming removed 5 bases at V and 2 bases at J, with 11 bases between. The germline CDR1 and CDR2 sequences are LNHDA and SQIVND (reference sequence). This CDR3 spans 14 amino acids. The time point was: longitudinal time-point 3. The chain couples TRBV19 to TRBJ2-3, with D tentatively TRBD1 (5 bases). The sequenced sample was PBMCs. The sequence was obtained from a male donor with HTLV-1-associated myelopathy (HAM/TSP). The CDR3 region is CASSPDTDTDTQYF. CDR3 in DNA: TGTGCCAGTAGTCCGGACACCGACACAGATACGCAGTATTTT.